Listed below are T cell receptor beta chains from one sample, sequenced in a study of Ad26.COV2.S vaccination and SARS-CoV-2 variants. Some clones are missing from TCRdb's copy, which holds only in-frame ones; the method was immunoSEQ multiplex PCR. The table shows 300,000 to 350,000 clones, with about 89% occurring only once. The material was peripheral blood, obtained in a trial of Ad26.COV2.S vaccine versus placebo. The source is a person between 18 and 65 years old who received the Ad26.COV2.S COVID-19 vaccine or a placebo. The CDR3 runs from the conserved cysteine through the conserved F or W. The order of the fields is D gene, V gene, J gene, clone size, CDR3 protein, CDR3 DNA. D genes are given only for firm matches. Clone size appears in some rows only: once, few, many, or a class for an expanded clone.

TRBD1	TRBV5-4	TRBJ2-2	.	CASTRDREAGELFF	TGTGCCAGCACCAGGGACAGAGAGGCCGGGGAGCTGTTTTTT
TRBD2	TRBV15	TRBJ2-5	once	CATSGIPGLEETQYF	TGTGCCACCAGCGGCATTCCGGGACTAGAAGAGACCCAGTACTTC
TRBD1	TRBV7-2	TRBJ1-2	.	CASSLGTANYGYTF	TGTGCCAGCAGCTTGGGGACAGCTAACTATGGCTACACCTTC
.	TRBV6-1	TRBJ2-7	.	CASSGPTGTPTRTQYF	TGTGCCAGCAGTGGGCCCACGGGAACTCCTACCCGGACGCAGTACTTC
TRBD1	TRBV11-2	TRBJ2-7	.	CASSLDSFRLAGGNYEQYF	TGTGCCAGCAGCTTAGATAGTTTTCGGTTGGCAGGGGGTAACTACGAGCAGTACTTC
.	TRBV4-3	TRBJ1-2	.	CASSQDVVGAGGYTF	TGCGCCAGCAGCCAAGATGTGGTCGGGGCCGGCGGCTACACCTTC
.	TRBV5-1	TRBJ2-2	.	CASSNAGTKNTGELFF	TGCGCCAGCAGCAACGCCGGGACAAAAAACACCGGGGAGCTGTTTTTT
.	TRBV6-5	TRBJ1-1	once	CASRAWRTNTEAFF	TGTGCCAGCAGAGCCTGGAGAACGAACACTGAAGCTTTCTTT
.	TRBV27	TRBJ2-7	.	CASSLVQGTYEQYF	TGTGCCAGCAGTTTAGTTCAGGGTACCTACGAGCAGTACTTC
TRBD1	TRBV2	TRBJ1-1	few	CASSVTGGRDTEAFF	TGTGCCAGCAGCGTAACAGGGGGCAGGGACACTGAAGCTTTCTTT
.	TRBV5-1	TRBJ1-2	.	CASSLASSGGSGYTF	TGCGCCAGCAGCTTGGCTTCGTCGGGGGGGTCTGGCTACACCTTC
.	TRBV28	TRBJ1-3	.	CASSFNGGSFSGNTIYF	TGTGCCAGCAGTTTTAATGGAGGGTCTTTCTCTGGAAACACCATATATTTT
.	TRBV7-9	TRBJ1-2	.	CASSLQGGGNYGYTF	TGTGCCAGCAGCCTCCAGGGTGGTGGGAACTATGGCTACACCTTC
.	TRBV27	TRBJ2-2	.	CASSPRRGNLNTGELFF	TGTGCCAGCAGCCCGAGGCGAGGGAACTTGAACACCGGGGAGCTGTTTTTT
.	TRBV3-1/TRBV3-2	TRBJ2-3	.	CASSQSRASTDTQYF	TGTGCCAGCAGCCAAAGCCGGGCTAGCACAGATACGCAGTATTTT
TRBD1	TRBV20-1	TRBJ2-5	.	CSASRTGVQETQYF	TGCAGTGCTAGTCGGACAGGGGTCCAAGAGACCCAGTACTTC
.	TRBV12-3/TRBV12-4	TRBJ2-2	once	CASPSSRLGELFF	TGTGCCAGCCCTTCCTCTCGGCTCGGGGAGCTGTTTTTT
.	TRBV5-5	TRBJ1-2	.	CASSLAKSYGYTF	TGTGCCAGCAGCTTGGCAAAGAGCTATGGCTACACCTTC
TRBD2	TRBV4-2	TRBJ2-2	.	CASSQGKKRESPLSFCWNTGELFF	TGTGCCAGCAGCCAAGGGAAGAAGCGGGAATCCCCCCTTTCCTTTTGCTGGAACACCGGGGAGCTGTTTTTT
TRBD1	TRBV7-9	TRBJ1-2	.	CASSGQQGASLHGYTF	TGTGCCAGCAGCGGTCAACAGGGGGCCTCACTACATGGCTACACCTTC
TRBD2	TRBV4-1	TRBJ2-1	once	CASSPRTSGERAEQFF	TGCGCCAGCAGCCCCAGGACTAGCGGGGAGCGAGCTGAGCAGTTCTTC
TRBD2	TRBV4-3	TRBJ2-5	.	CASSRLSGGQETQYF	TGCGCCAGCAGCCGCCTCAGCGGGGGCCAAGAGACCCAGTACTTC
TRBD1	TRBV5-1	TRBJ1-6	.	CASSPGQGNSSPLHF	TGCGCCAGCAGCCCGGGACAGGGGAATTCTTCACCCCTCCACTTT
TRBD1	TRBV2	TRBJ2-7	few	CASSDRDRRYEQYF	TGTGCCAGCAGTGATAGGGACAGACGATACGAGCAGTACTTC
TRBD1	TRBV15	TRBJ1-5	.	CATSKEGASNQPQHF	TGTGCCACCAGTAAGGAGGGGGCTAGCAATCAGCCCCAGCATTTT
.	TRBV2	TRBJ1-2	.	CASSEAGQFRYGYTF	TGTGCCAGCAGTGAGGCGGGGCAGTTTCGTTATGGCTACACCTTC
.	TRBV4-1	TRBJ2-2	few	CASSQDRGVGELFF	TGCGCCAGCAGCCAAGACAGGGGGGTCGGGGAGCTGTTTTTT
.	TRBV5-6	TRBJ2-3	.	CASSLFLDTQYF	TGTGCCAGCAGCTTGTTCTTGGATACGCAGTATTTT
.	TRBV2	TRBJ1-2	few	CASSDLAPTLYGYTF	TGTGCCAGCAGTGATTTGGCCCCTACTCTCTATGGCTACACCTTC
.	TRBV19	TRBJ2-2	.	CASKLDRRTGELFF	TGTGCCAGTAAACTTGATCGGCGCACCGGGGAGCTGTTTTTT
.	TRBV7-2	TRBJ1-6	.	CASSLPPNYNSPLHF	TGTGCCAGCAGCTTACCGCCCAACTATAATTCACCCCTCCACTTT
.	TRBV5-1	TRBJ1-3	.	CASSSGNTIYF	TGCGCCAGCAGTTCTGGAAACACCATATATTTT
.	TRBV7-6	TRBJ2-2	few	CASSVANSNTGELFF	TGTGCCAGCAGCGTAGCCAACTCGAACACCGGGGAGCTGTTTTTT
TRBD1	TRBV11-1	TRBJ2-5	.	CASSPRTGEDPQYF	TGTGCCAGCAGCCCGAGGACAGGGGAAGATCCCCAGTACTTC
.	TRBV19	TRBJ2-3	.	CASSARTDTQYF	TGTGCCAGTAGTGCCCGCACAGATACGCAGTATTTT
TRBD1	TRBV4-2	TRBJ2-1	.	CASSRYQGVPYNEQFF	TGTGCCAGCAGCCGTTATCAGGGGGTCCCCTACAATGAGCAGTTCTTC
.	TRBV7-3	TRBJ2-5	.	CASSLAGLETQYF	TGTGCCAGCAGCTTGGCGGGGCTAGAGACCCAGTACTTC
.	TRBV7-8	TRBJ1-1	.	CASSLVAVNTEAFF	TGTGCCAGCAGCTTAGTGGCCGTGAACACTGAAGCTTTCTTT
.	TRBV6-5	TRBJ1-3	.	CASSPDRTSGNTIYF	TGTGCCAGCAGTCCCGACAGGACCTCTGGAAACACCATATATTTT
.	TRBV29-1	TRBJ1-3	.	CSARGGLSGNTIYF	TGCAGCGCTCGGGGGGGGCTCTCTGGAAACACCATATATTTT
.	TRBV27	TRBJ2-3	.	CASTAGTSTDTQYF	TGTGCCAGCACCGCCGGGACTAGCACAGATACGCAGTATTTT
.	TRBV28	TRBJ1-5	.	CASYPGRTNQPQHF	TGTGCCAGCTACCCGGGACGGACAAATCAGCCCCAGCATTTT
TRBD1	TRBV7-8	TRBJ2-7	.	CASSFYSGTGEYEQYF	TGTGCCAGCAGCTTCTATTCGGGGACAGGGGAGTACGAGCAGTACTTC
.	TRBV5-1	TRBJ1-3	.	CASSLESGNTIYF	TGCGCCAGCAGCCTAGAATCTGGAAACACCATATATTTT
.	TRBV6-5	TRBJ2-7	.	CASRSRAPIYEQYF	TGTGCCAGCAGATCCAGGGCCCCAATATACGAGCAGTACTTC
TRBD1	TRBV27	TRBJ2-7	.	CASSSLDRDRVTYEQYF	TGTGCCAGCAGTTCCCTCGACCGGGACAGGGTCACCTACGAGCAGTACTTC
.	TRBV5-1	TRBJ2-7	.	CASSLVGQGRDEQYF	TGCGCCAGCAGCTTGGTCGGGCAGGGGCGAGATGAGCAGTACTTC
.	TRBV7-9	TRBJ1-1	.	CASSLTVGTEAFF	TGTGCCAGCAGCTTGACCGTTGGAACTGAAGCTTTCTTT
.	TRBV19	TRBJ1-4	.	CASSIEIQANNEKLFF	TGTGCCAGTAGTATAGAAATACAGGCGAATAATGAAAAACTGTTTTTT
.	TRBV7-8	TRBJ2-7	.	CASSPTVGSYEQYF	TGTGCCAGCAGCCCAACGGTGGGCTCCTACGAGCAGTACTTC
TRBD2	TRBV7-9	TRBJ2-1	.	CASSPVAGGTYNEQFF	TGTGCCAGCAGCCCAGTAGCGGGGGGGACCTACAATGAGCAGTTCTTC
.	TRBV7-8	TRBJ2-5	.	CASSLSWIGQETQYF	TGTGCCAGCAGCTTAAGCTGGATCGGGCAAGAGACCCAGTACTTC
.	TRBV2	TRBJ2-3	.	CASRTGPSTDTQYF	TGTGCCAGCAGAACAGGGCCTAGCACAGATACGCAGTATTTT
.	TRBV6-2/TRBV6-3	TRBJ1-1	once	CASSYPHSRANTEAFF	TGTGCCAGCAGTTACCCACATAGCAGGGCTAACACTGAAGCTTTCTTT
.	TRBV3-1/TRBV3-2	TRBJ1-4	.	CASSTLGGLFF	TGTGCCAGCAGCACTCTTGGGGGACTGTTTTTT